The 18 T cell receptor beta chains reported below all come from one sample, sequenced in a study of memory B cells and T cells in multiple sclerosis. Here immunoSEQ multiplex PCR was the method, and the copy in TCRdb shows in-frame clones only, minus some. The repertoire includes around 50,000 clones, approximately 80% of them detected once, and 0.85% to 1.2% sits in the top ten. Their target antigens are unknown. Stimulus-free culture yielded autoproliferating CFSE-dim and non-proliferating CFSE-high T cells, each sequenced separately. Pooled replicate wells came from around 50 million CFSE-labeled PBMCs cultured 7 days without stimulus. The sample comprised PBMCs from blood kept in culture. Every receptor here comes from a human donor with multiple sclerosis.

The CDR3: CASSTDGYEKLFF. In DNA, the CDR3 is TGTGCCAGCAGCACGGACGGCTATGAAAAACTGTTTTTT. The gene calls are TRBV7-9 and TRBJ1-4; D call uncertain. Trimming removed 5 bases from V and 6 bases from J, with 10 bases in between. The CDR3 is made up of 13 amino acids. From germline, CDR1 is SEHNR and CDR2 FQNEAQ (reference sequence).

The chain uses TRBV19 and TRBJ2-5, with D possibly being TRBD2 (7 bases). The V end lost 5 bases, the J end lost 5 bases, and 21 bases lay between the germline ends. The CDR3 has 16 amino acids. The germline CDR1 and CDR2 sequences are LNHDA and SQIVND (reference sequence). The CDR3 sequence: CASSAWTRGAQETQYF. The CDR3 DNA reads TGTGCCAGTAGTGCTTGGACTAGGGGGGCTCAGGAGACCCAGTACTTC.

This chain connects TRBV4-2 to TRBJ2-1; TRBD2 matches 7 bases. The CDR3 has 15 residues. V lost 2 bases, J lost 6 bases, and 7 bases stayed unmatched. Germline values: CDR1 LGHNA, CDR2 YNFKEQ. The CDR3 reads CASSQLGGGVNEQFF. CDR3 nucleotide sequence: TGTGCCAGCAGCCAATTGGGCGGGGGAGTCAATGAGCAGTTCTTC.

The chain has TRBV19 and TRBJ1-2; a possible D gene is TRBD1 (5 bases). The germline V gene encodes CDR1 LNHDA and CDR2 SQIVND (reference sequence). With 5 bases removed from V and 8 bases from J, the gap between germline ends came to 15 bases. CDR3 size: 13 residues. CDR3 bases: TGTGCCAGTAGTTACCCGGGGCCGAACGGCTACACCTTC. The encoded protein is CASSYPGPNGYTF.

In DNA, the CDR3 is TGTGCCAGCAGTGAGCGGACAGGGGAATACGAGCAGTACTTC. Translated: CASSERTGEYEQYF. This sequence joins TRBV2 and TRBJ2-7; 9 nucleotides match TRBD1. V was clipped by 3 bases and J by 4 bases; unmatched bases: 4. The CDR3 sequence is 14 residues long. Germline V lookup: CDR1 SNHLY, CDR2 FYNNEI. Combining the CDR3 with reference TRBV2 and TRBJ2-7 gives the whole variable domain EPEVTQTPSHQVTQMGQEVILRCVPISNHLYFYWYRQILGQKVEFLVSFYNNEISEKSEIFDDQFSVERPDGSNFTLKIRSTKLEDSAMYFCASSERTGEYEQYFGPGTRLTVT.

The V gene is TRBV28, the J gene TRBJ1-5; no reliable D call. Trimming shortened V by 3 bases and J by 6 bases, and 21 bases separated the two germline ends. The CDR3 consists of 17 residues. The germline gives CDR1 MDHEN, CDR2 SYDVKM. The CDR3 sequence is CASSFFGFRRAGQPQHF. Written as DNA, the CDR3 is TGTGCCAGCAGTTTTTTTGGGTTTCGAAGGGCGGGTCAGCCCCAGCATTTT.

This sequence joins TRBV14 and TRBJ2-3; no reliable D call. The V gene lost 2 bases and the J gene lost 3 bases, with 6 bases spanning the gap. This CDR3 is 13 amino acids long. Germline CDR1 reads SGHDN; CDR2 reads FVKESK. In nucleotides, the CDR3 is TGTGCCAGCAGCCAATTCTGGACAGATACGCAGTATTTT. Translated: CASSQFWTDTQYF.

The rearrangement uses TRBV2 and TRBJ2-2; D uncertain. Germline lookup yields CDR1 SNHLY and CDR2 FYNNEI. V lost 3 bases and J lost 5, with 1 base in between. The CDR3 is made up of 11 amino acids. CDR3 nucleotide sequence: TGTGCCAGCAGTGAGACCGGGGAGCTGTTTTTT. Translation gives CASSETGELFF.

The rearrangement joins TRBV2 to TRBJ2-7; possibly TRBD1 or TRBD2 for D (6 bases each). This CDR3 region has 14 residues. Germline lookup yields CDR1 SNHLY and CDR2 FYNNEI. V shed 3 bases and J shed 0 bases, with 9 bases lying between them. The CDR3 loop is CASSDKGGSYEQYF. CDR3 sequence (DNA): TGTGCCAGCAGTGACAAGGGGGGCTCCTACGAGCAGTACTTC.

This chain connects TRBV10-3 to TRBJ2-7, with a tentative D call TRBD2 (6 bases). Between the trimmed V and J ends, which lost 6 bases and 7 bases, there was a span of 16 bases. The CDR3 contains 13 residues. Germline CDR1 ENHRY, CDR2 SYGVKD. In DNA form, the CDR3 reads TGTGCCATCAGGGACGGGGGATCGGATGAGCAGTACTTC. Translation: CAIRDGGSDEQYF.

J is TRBJ2-1 and V is TRBV5-6; TRBD2 matches at 8 bases. Trimming at V came to 4 bases and at J to 9 bases, leaving 12 bases not matched to a gene. Germline CDR1 SGHDT, CDR2 YYEEEE. The CDR3 totals 15 residues. CDR3 region: CASSLWGGLVSEQFF. The DNA for the CDR3 is TGTGCCAGCAGCCTATGGGGGGGACTAGTCAGTGAGCAGTTCTTC.

This clone was counted only a few times. This chain connects TRBV7-9 to TRBJ1-5; D possibly corresponds to TRBD1 (6 bases). The CDR3 consists of 14 residues. Germline V gene lookup returns CDR1 SEHNR and CDR2 FQNEAQ (reference sequence). The V gene lost 0 bases and the J gene lost 5 bases, with 8 bases spanning the gap. CDR3 nucleotide sequence: TGTGCCAGCAGCTTAGCAGGGGGGGATCAGCCCCAGCATTTT. This sequence encodes CASSLAGGDQPQHF.

This chain connects TRBV9 to TRBJ2-7; TRBD2 is a possible D gene (5 bases). Per the germline V gene, CDR1 is SGDLS and CDR2 is YYNGEE. The CDR3 runs 15 residues. V dropped 0 bases and J dropped 2 bases, with 12 bases sitting between them. The CDR3 loop reads CASSVAPAEPYEQYF. CDR3 DNA sequence: TGTGCCAGCAGCGTAGCTCCAGCGGAGCCCTACGAGCAGTACTTC.

The chain is built from TRBV6-1 and TRBJ2-1; possibly TRBD1 for D (6 bases). The V and J ends lost 4 bases and 2 bases respectively, with 6 bases between them. The length of the CDR3 is 13 residues. Germline V gives CDR1 MNHNS, CDR2 SASEGT. DNA of the CDR3: TGTGCCAGCAGTGGGGACACCTACAATGAGCAGTTCTTC. Its protein is CASSGDTYNEQFF.

A few counts support this clone. The chain has TRBV4-2 and TRBJ1-2; D is uncertain. The CDR3 totals 15 residues. Trimming stripped 2 bases from V and 2 bases from J, with 12 bases between. The germline CDR1 and CDR2 sequences are LGHNA and YNFKEQ. CDR3 in amino acids: CASSQFVGSNYGYTF. CDR3 coding DNA: TGTGCCAGCAGCCAATTTGTCGGGTCCAACTATGGCTACACCTTC.

This chain links TRBV10-3 with TRBJ2-7; TRBD1 aligns across 7 bases. Germline lookup yields CDR1 ENHRY and CDR2 SYGVKD. The length of the CDR3 is 18 residues. V gave up 6 bases and J gave up 0 bases; unmatched junction bases: 17. The CDR3 region is CAIREEFNTGEISYEQYF. DNA of the CDR3: TGTGCCATCAGGGAAGAATTTAACACAGGGGAGATCTCCTACGAGCAGTACTTC.

The V and J genes are TRBV30 and TRBJ2-7; D uncertain. The CDR3 sequence is 13 residues long. Germline V CDR1 and CDR2: GTSNPN, SVGIG (reference sequence). The V and J ends lost 0 bases and 2 bases respectively, with 8 bases between them. The CDR3 DNA sequence: TGTGCCTGGAGTGTACGGCCGACCTACGAGCAGTACTTC. This translates into CAWSVRPTYEQYF. Using reference TRBV30 and TRBJ2-7 for the parts outside the CDR3, the full variable domain is SQTIHQWPATLVQPVGSPLSLECTVEGTSNPNLYWYRQAAGRGLQLLFYSVGIGQISSEVPQNLSASRPQDRQFILSSKKLLLSDSGFYLCAWSVRPTYEQYFGPGTRLTVT.

V is TRBV5-6 and J is TRBJ1-2; D gene ambiguous. This CDR3 is built from 15 residues. Per the germline V gene, CDR1 is SGHDT and CDR2 is YYEEEE. Trimming shortened V by 3 bases and J by 8 bases, and 20 bases separated the two germline ends. The CDR3 region is CASSYNREWAGGYTF. The CDR3, as DNA: TGTGCCAGCAGCTATAACCGAGAGTGGGCGGGGGGCTACACCTTC.